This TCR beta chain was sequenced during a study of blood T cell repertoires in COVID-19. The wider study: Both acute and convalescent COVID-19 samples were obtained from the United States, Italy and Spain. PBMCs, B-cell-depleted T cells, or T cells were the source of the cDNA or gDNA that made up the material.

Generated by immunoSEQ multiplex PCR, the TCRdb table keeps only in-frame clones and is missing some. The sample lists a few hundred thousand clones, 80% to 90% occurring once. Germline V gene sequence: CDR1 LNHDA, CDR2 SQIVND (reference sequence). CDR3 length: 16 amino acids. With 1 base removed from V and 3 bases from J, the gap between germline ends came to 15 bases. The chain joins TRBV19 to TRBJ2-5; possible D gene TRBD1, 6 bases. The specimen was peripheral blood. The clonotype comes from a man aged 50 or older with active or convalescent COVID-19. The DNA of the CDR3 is TGTGCCAGTAGTATAGGGGGGCGACAAGATAAAGAGACCCAGTACTTC. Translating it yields CASSIGGRQDKETQYF.